This entry lists 15 T cell receptor beta chains sequenced from one sample in a study of blood T cell repertoires in COVID-19. Profiled with immunoSEQ multiplex PCR; TCRdb holds only in-frame clones, not every one. This sample has 150,000 to 200,000 clones; roughly 88% occur once, and the top ten carry about 2.3%. Sequences were obtained from peripheral blood. These receptor sequences come from a man younger than 35 with acute or convalescent COVID-19.

The V gene is TRBV13, the J gene TRBJ2-7; perhaps TRBD2 as D (5 bases). CDR3 length equals 15 residues. Trimming pared 7 bases from V and 4 bases from J, leaving 20 bases between. Per germline, CDR1 PRHDT and CDR2 FYEKMQ (reference sequence). This CDR3 reads CASTISGAVRYEQYF. As DNA, the CDR3 is TGTGCCAGCACCATAAGCGGAGCGGTTCGTTACGAGCAGTACTTC.

This chain links TRBV3-1 (or the pseudogene TRBV3-2) with TRBJ1-1; D unclear. The V end lost 4 bases, the J end lost 4 bases, and 10 bases lay between the germline ends. The CDR3 is made up of 13 amino acids. Germline CDR1 and CDR2: LGHDT and YNNKEL (reference sequence). This CDR3 is CASSPSGGTEAFF. The DNA for the CDR3 is TGTGCCAGCAGCCCCTCGGGAGGCACTGAAGCTTTCTTT.

This chain links TRBV4-1 with TRBJ2-1, with 11 bases lining up with TRBD2. V gave up 2 bases and J gave up 2 bases; unmatched junction bases: 5. This CDR3 has 17 amino acids. The germline V gene encodes CDR1 MGHRA and CDR2 YSYEKL. CDR3 in DNA: TGCGCCAGCAGCCAAATAACTAGCGGGAGACCCTACAATGAGCAGTTCTTC. This sequence encodes CASSQITSGRPYNEQFF.

CDR3 in DNA: TGCGCCAGCAGCCCCGACAGGAGAAATCAGCCCCAGCATTTT. This sequence encodes CASSPDRRNQPQHF. This chain links TRBV5-1 with TRBJ1-5; D possibly corresponds to TRBD1 (6 bases). The CDR3 has 14 residues. Germline assignment: CDR1 SGHRS and CDR2 YFSETQ. V shed 4 bases and J shed 4 bases, with 12 bases lying between them.

This clone appeared a few times. The chain employs TRBV16 and TRBJ1-2; possible D gene TRBD1, 6 bases. V was shortened by 0 bases and J by 4 bases, with 9 bases between the two germline ends. CDR1 and CDR2 from the germline V gene are KGHSY and FQNENV. The CDR3 consists of 14 residues. In DNA, the CDR3 is TGTGCCAGCAGCCAATCGACAGGTGGCTATGGCTACACCTTC. Its translation: CASSQSTGGYGYTF.

J is TRBJ2-7 and V is TRBV5-1; 7 nucleotides align to TRBD2. J was trimmed by 4 bases and V by 0 bases; bases with no gene match: 16. The length of the CDR3 is 18 residues. Germline lookup yields CDR1 SGHRS and CDR2 YFSETQ. This CDR3 reads CASSLGYGGRGLNYEQYF. The CDR3, as DNA: TGCGCCAGCAGCTTGGGGTATGGAGGGAGGGGCTTGAATTACGAGCAGTACTTC.

The gene calls are TRBV7-9 and TRBJ1-1; no reliable D call. V lost 5 bases, J lost 0 bases, and 13 bases lay in between. CDR1 is SEHNR and CDR2 is FQNEAQ in the germline V gene (reference sequence). This CDR3 has 15 amino acids. This chain's CDR3 is CASSPAGPLNTEAFF. The CDR3 DNA is TGTGCCAGCAGCCCGGCGGGCCCCTTGAACACTGAAGCTTTCTTT. Together with reference TRBV7-9 and TRBJ1-1, the CDR3 gives the full variable domain: DTGVSQNPRHKITKRGQNVTFRCDPISEHNRLYWYRQTLGQGPEFLTYFQNEAQLEKSRLLSDRFSAERPKGSFSTLEIQRTEQGDSAMYLCASSPAGPLNTEAFFGQGTRLTVV.

The rearrangement uses TRBV5-8 and TRBJ1-2; 12 nucleotides line up with TRBD1. V shed 5 bases, J shed 4 bases, and the junction held 9 bases outside the gene matches. Germline CDR1 SGHTS, CDR2 YDEGEE. This CDR3 has 16 amino acids. The CDR3 DNA sequence: TGTGCCAGCAGAGGGACAGGGGGCGAGGAGGGCTATGGCTACACCTTC. This codes for CASRGTGGEEGYGYTF.

To note about this clone: The same CDR3 also results from other DNA sequences found in this sample. The chain joins TRBV30 to TRBJ1-1, with D perhaps matching TRBD1 (6 bases). This CDR3 contains 14 residues. The germline V and J ends were trimmed by 1 base and 4 bases, with 13 bases remaining between them. Looked up from germline, CDR1 is GTSNPN and CDR2 is SVGIG (reference sequence). The CDR3 DNA follows: TGTGCCTGGAGTGCCCTGACAGGTGGCACTGAAGCTTTCTTT. Its translation: CAWSALTGGTEAFF.

The chain carries TRBV29-1 and TRBJ2-1; TRBD1 aligns across 11 bases. Germline-derived CDR1 and CDR2 are SQVTM and ANQGSEA. This CDR3 contains 14 residues. The V and J ends lost 7 bases and 4 bases, in that order; junction bases with no gene match: 6. CDR3 region: CSGDRGGLYNEQFF. CDR3 bases: TGCAGCGGGGACAGGGGGGGCCTTTACAATGAGCAGTTCTTC.

The chain couples TRBV6-6 to TRBJ2-7; a weak D match, TRBD1 (5 bases). Looked up from germline, CDR1 is MNHNY and CDR2 is SVGAGI (reference sequence). The CDR3 loop spans 14 amino acids. Trimming stripped 8 bases from V and 1 base from J, with 15 bases between. The CDR3, as DNA: TGTGCCAGCGGAAACAGGCCAACGTCCTACGAGCAGTACTTC. Encoded protein: CASGNRPTSYEQYF.

The J gene is TRBJ2-3, the V gene TRBV6-2 or TRBV6-3; D gene unclear. This CDR3 is built from 15 residues. Germline V gene sequence: CDR1 MNHEY, CDR2 SVGEGT. The V and J ends lost 3 bases and 3 bases respectively, with 13 bases between them. This CDR3 is CASSYKERRTDTQYF. CDR3 coding DNA: TGTGCCAGCAGTTATAAGGAAAGGAGAACAGATACGCAGTATTTT.

The chain uses TRBV27 and TRBJ1-5, with 9 bases aligning to TRBD1. CDR3 size: 14 residues. Per germline, CDR1 MNHEY and CDR2 SMNVEV (reference sequence). V lost 7 bases to trimming and J lost 4 bases; unmatched junction nucleotides: 5. DNA for the CDR3: TGTGCCAGCACAACAGGGGGCCTAAATCAGCCCCAGCATTTT. This translates into CASTTGGLNQPQHF.

The V gene is TRBV9, the J gene TRBJ1-1; the match to TRBD1 covers 7 bases. CDR1 and CDR2 from the germline V gene are SGDLS and YYNGEE. With V trimmed by 3 bases and J by 6 bases, 11 bases remained unmatched. CDR3 size: 15 residues. The CDR3 DNA follows: TGTGCCAGCAGCGCTACCAGGGGGATCGCGGCTGAAGCTTTCTTT. Translation: CASSATRGIAAEAFF.

J is TRBJ1-5 and V is TRBV30, with D possibly matching TRBD1 (5 bases). CDR3 length: 15 amino acids. Germline V lookup: CDR1 GTSNPN, CDR2 SVGIG (reference sequence). Trimming left V 3 bases short and J 4 bases short, with 16 bases between. CDR3 sequence (DNA): TGTGCCTGGAGCCGGCAGGGTGGATTTAATCAGCCCCAGCATTTT. It is translated as CAWSRQGGFNQPQHF. The full variable domain, completed using reference TRBV30 and TRBJ1-5, is SQTIHQWPATLVQPVGSPLSLECTVEGTSNPNLYWYRQAAGRGLQLLFYSVGIGQISSEVPQNLSASRPQDRQFILSSKKLLLSDSGFYLCAWSRQGGFNQPQHFGDGTRLSIL.